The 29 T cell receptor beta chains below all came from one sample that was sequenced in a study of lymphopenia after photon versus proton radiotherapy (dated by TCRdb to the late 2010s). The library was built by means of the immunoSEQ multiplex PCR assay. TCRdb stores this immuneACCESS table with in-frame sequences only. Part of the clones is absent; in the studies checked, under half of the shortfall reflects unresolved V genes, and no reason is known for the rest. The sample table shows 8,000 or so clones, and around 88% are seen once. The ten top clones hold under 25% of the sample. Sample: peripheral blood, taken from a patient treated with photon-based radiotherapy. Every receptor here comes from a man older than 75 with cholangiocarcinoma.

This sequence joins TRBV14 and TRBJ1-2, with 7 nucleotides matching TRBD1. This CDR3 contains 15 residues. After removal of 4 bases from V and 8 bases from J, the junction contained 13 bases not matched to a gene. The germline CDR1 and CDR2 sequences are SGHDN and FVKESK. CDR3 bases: TGTGCCAGCAGCCCCCGGGGGAGGGGGCGCCGAGGCTACACCTTC. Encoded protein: CASSPRGRGRRGYTF. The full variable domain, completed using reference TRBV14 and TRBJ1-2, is EAGVTQFPSHSVIEKGQTVTLRCDPISGHDNLYWYRRVMGKEIKFLLHFVKESKQDESGMPNNRFLAERTGGTYSTLKVQPAELEDSGVYFCASSPRGRGRRGYTFGSGTRLTVV.

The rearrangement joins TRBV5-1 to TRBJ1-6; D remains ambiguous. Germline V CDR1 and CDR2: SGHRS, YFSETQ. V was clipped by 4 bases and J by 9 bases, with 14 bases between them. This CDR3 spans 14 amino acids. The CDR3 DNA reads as TGCGCCAGCAGCCCCGATGGCGGCAGTTCACCCCTCCACTTT. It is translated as CASSPDGGSSPLHF.

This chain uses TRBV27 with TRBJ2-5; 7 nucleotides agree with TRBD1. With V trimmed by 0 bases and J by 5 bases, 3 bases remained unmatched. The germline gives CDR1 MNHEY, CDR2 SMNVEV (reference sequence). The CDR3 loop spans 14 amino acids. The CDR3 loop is CASSLSNRGETQYF. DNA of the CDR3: TGTGCCAGCAGTTTATCGAACAGGGGCGAGACCCAGTACTTC.

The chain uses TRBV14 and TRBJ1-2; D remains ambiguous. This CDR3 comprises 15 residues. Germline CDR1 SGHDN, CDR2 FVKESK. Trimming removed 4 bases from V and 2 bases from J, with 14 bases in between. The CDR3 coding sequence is TGTGCCAGCAGCCGGATTGAGGGTTGGAACTATGGCTACACCTTC. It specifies CASSRIEGWNYGYTF.

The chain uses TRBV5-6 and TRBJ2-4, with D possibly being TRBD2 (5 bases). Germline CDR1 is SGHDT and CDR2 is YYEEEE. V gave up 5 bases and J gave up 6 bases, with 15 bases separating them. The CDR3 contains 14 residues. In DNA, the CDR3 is TGTGCCAGCAGTTCACCAGGTGAGGGAAACATTCAGTACTTC. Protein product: CASSSPGEGNIQYF. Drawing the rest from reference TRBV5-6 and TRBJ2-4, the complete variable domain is DAGVTQSPTHLIKTRGQQVTLRCSPKSGHDTVSWYQQALGQGPQFIFQYYEEEERQRGNFPDRFSGHQFPNYSSELNVNALLLGDSALYLCASSSPGEGNIQYFGAGTRLSVL.

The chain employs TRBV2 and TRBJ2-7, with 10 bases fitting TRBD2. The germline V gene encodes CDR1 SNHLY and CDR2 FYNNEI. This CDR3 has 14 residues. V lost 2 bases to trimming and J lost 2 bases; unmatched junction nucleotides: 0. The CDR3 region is CASSESGGAYEQYF. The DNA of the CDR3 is TGTGCCAGCAGTGAAAGCGGGGGGGCCTACGAGCAGTACTTC.

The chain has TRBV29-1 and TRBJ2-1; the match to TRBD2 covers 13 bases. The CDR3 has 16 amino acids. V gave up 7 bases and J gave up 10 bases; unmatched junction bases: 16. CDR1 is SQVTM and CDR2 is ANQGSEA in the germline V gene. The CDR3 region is CSAQKGTSGARREQFF. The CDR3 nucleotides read TGCAGCGCCCAAAAGGGGACTAGCGGGGCGCGTAGGGAGCAGTTCTTC.

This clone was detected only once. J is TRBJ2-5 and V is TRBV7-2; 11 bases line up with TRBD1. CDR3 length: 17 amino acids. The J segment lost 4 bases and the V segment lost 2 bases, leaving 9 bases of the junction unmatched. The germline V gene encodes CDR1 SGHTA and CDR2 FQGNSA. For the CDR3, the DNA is TGTGCCAGCAGCTTAAGTGTCGCCGGGACAGGGGGAGAGACCCAGTACTTC. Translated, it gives CASSLSVAGTGGETQYF.

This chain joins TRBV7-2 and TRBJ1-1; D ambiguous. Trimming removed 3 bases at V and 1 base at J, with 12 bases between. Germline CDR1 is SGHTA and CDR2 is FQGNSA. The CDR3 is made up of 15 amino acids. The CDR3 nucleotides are TGTGCCAGCAGCTTCAGTCCAGCGAAGAACACTGAAGCTTTCTTT. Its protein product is CASSFSPAKNTEAFF. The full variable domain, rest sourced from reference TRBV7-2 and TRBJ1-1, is GAGVSQSPSNKVTEKGKDVELRCDPISGHTALYWYRQSLGQGLEFLIYFQGNSAPDKSGLPSDRFSAERTGGSVSTLTIQRTQQEDSAVYLCASSFSPAKNTEAFFGQGTRLTVV.

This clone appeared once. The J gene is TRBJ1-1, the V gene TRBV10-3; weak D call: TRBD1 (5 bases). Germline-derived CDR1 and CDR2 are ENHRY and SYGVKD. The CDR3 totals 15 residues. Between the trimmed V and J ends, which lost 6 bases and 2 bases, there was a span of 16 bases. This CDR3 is CAISSSTASNTEAFF. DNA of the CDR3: TGTGCCATCAGCTCCTCGACAGCCTCTAACACTGAAGCTTTCTTT.

The CDR3 DNA follows: TGTGCCAGCAGTGAGGCCCGGACTACGCAAGAGACCCAGTACTTC. Residues: CASSEARTTQETQYF. The chain employs TRBV2 and TRBJ2-5, with D tentatively TRBD2 (6 bases). CDR3 length: 15 amino acids. Trimming removed 3 bases at V and 2 bases at J, with 13 bases between. Germline V CDR1 and CDR2: SNHLY, FYNNEI.

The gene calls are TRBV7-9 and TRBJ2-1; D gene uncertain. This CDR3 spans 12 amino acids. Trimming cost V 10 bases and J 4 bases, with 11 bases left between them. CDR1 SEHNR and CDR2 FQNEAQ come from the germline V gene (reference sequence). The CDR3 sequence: CATLVQYNEQFF. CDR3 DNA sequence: TGTGCCACCTTGGTCCAGTACAATGAGCAGTTCTTC.

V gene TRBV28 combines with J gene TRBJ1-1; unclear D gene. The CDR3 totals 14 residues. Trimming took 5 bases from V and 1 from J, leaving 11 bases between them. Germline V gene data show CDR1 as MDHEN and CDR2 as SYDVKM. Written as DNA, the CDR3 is TGTGCCAGCAGTCTCCACGGGCCGAACACTGAAGCTTTCTTT. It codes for CASSLHGPNTEAFF.

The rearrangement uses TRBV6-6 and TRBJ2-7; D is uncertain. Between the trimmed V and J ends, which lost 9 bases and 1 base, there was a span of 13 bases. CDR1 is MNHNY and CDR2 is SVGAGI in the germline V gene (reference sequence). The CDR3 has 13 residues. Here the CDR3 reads CASLRLGSYEQYF. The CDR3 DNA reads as TGTGCCAGTCTTAGACTGGGATCCTACGAGCAGTACTTC.

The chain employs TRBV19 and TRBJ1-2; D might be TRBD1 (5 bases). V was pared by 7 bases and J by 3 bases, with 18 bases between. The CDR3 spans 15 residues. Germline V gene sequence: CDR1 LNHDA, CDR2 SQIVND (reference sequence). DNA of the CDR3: TGTGCCAGTACCCGGGACCGGCAGGAGTACTATGGCTACACCTTC. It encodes CASTRDRQEYYGYTF.

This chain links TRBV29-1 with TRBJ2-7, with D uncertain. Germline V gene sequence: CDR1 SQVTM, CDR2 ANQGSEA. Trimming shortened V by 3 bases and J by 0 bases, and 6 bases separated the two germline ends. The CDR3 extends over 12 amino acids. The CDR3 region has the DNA TGCAGCGTTGAGGGGTTCTCCTACGAGCAGTACTTC. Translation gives CSVEGFSYEQYF.

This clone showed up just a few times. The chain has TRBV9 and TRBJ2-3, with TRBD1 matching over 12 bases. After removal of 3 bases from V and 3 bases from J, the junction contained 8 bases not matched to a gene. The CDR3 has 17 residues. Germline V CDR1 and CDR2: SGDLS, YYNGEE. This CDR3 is CASSERGTGGLTDTQYF. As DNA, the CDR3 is TGTGCCAGCAGCGAGAGGGGGACAGGGGGCTTGACAGATACGCAGTATTTT.

The CDR3 sequence: CASRGQLLDGYTF. The CDR3 DNA sequence: TGTGCCAGCAGGGGGCAGCTATTGGATGGCTACACCTTC. V usage is TRBV6-4 and J usage is TRBJ1-2, with a tentative D call TRBD1 (5 bases). Germline V gives CDR1 MRHNA, CDR2 SNTAGT. The CDR3 length is 13 residues. V was trimmed by 6 bases and J by 6 bases, leaving 14 bases between them.

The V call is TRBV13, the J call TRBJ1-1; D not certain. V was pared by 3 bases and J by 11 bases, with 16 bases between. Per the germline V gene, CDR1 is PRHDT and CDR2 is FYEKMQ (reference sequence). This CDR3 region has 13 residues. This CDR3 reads CASSFGSRPGAFF. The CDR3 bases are TGTGCCAGCAGCTTTGGGTCTCGCCCCGGGGCTTTCTTT.

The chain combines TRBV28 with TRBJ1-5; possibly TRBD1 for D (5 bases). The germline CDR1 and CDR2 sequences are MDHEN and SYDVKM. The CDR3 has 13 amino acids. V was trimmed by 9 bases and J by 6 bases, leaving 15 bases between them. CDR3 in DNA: TGTGCCAGTACCGGCCGTCAGGGTCAGCCCCAGCATTTT. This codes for CASTGRQGQPQHF.

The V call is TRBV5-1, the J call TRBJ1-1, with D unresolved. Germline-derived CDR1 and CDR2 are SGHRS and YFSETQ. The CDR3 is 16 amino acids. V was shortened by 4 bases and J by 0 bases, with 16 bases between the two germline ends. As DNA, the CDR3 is TGCGCCAGCAGCCGCGCCTCGGTAGGATTGAACACTGAAGCTTTCTTT. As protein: CASSRASVGLNTEAFF.

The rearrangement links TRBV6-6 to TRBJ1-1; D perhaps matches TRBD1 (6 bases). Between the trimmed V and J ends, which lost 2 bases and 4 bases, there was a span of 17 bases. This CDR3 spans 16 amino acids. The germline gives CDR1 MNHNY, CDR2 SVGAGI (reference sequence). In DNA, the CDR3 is TGTGCCAGCAGTTACAATCGCCAGGGGAGGGGCACTGAAGCTTTCTTT. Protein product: CASSYNRQGRGTEAFF.

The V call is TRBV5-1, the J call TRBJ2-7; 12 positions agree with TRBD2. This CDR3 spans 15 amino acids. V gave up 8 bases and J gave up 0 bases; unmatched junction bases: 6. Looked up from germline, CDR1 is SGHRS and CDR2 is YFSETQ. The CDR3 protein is CASTGLAGSSYEQYF. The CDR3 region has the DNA TGCGCCAGTACCGGACTAGCGGGGAGCTCCTACGAGCAGTACTTC.

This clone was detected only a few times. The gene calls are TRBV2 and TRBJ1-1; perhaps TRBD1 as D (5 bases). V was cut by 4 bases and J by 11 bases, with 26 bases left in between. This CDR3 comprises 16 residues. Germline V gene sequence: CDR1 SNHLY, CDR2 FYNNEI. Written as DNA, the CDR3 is TGTGCCAGCAGTGGCTTAGGGCTTACAGGCCCCCGCGGGGCTTTCTTT. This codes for CASSGLGLTGPRGAFF.

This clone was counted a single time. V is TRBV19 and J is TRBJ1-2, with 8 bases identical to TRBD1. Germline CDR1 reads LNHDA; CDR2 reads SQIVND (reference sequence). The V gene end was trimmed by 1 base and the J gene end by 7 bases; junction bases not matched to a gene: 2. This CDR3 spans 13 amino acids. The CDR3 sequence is CASSIARGLGYTF. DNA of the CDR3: TGTGCCAGTAGTATAGCCAGGGGGCTTGGCTACACCTTC.

As DNA, the CDR3 is TGTGCCAGCAGCCAAGGGGGGGGACTAGGGACAGATACGCAGTATTTT. It codes for CASSQGGGLGTDTQYF. The rearrangement joins TRBV4-2 to TRBJ2-3; 8 nucleotides align to TRBD2. The junction had 6 bases not matched to a gene; V was cut back by 1 base and J by 3 bases. The CDR3 spans 16 residues. Germline V CDR1 and CDR2: LGHNA, YNFKEQ.

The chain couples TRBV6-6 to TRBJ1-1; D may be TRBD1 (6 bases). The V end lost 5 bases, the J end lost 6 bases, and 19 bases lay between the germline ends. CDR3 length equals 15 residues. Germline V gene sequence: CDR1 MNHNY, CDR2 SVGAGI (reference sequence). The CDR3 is CASSTTQGYMAEAFF. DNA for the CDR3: TGTGCCAGCAGTACAACACAGGGTTATATGGCTGAAGCTTTCTTT.

The CDR3 loop reads CASSLPGIHEQYF. In nucleotides, the CDR3 is TGCGCCAGCAGCCTACCAGGGATTCACGAGCAGTACTTC. The chain carries TRBV5-1 and TRBJ2-7; D is perhaps TRBD1 (5 bases). CDR1 and CDR2 (germline): SGHRS, YFSETQ. Trimming took off 4 bases at V and 5 bases at J, with 13 bases between the two ends. This CDR3 has 13 amino acids.

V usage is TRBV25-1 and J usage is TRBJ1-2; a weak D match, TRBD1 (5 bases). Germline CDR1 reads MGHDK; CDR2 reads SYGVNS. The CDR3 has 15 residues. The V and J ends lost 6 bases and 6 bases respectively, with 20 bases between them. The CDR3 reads CASSANLGTGDGYTF. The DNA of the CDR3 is TGTGCCAGCAGCGCCAACTTGGGGACCGGCGATGGCTACACCTTC.